The entry that follows covers one TCR beta chain sequence. The data belong to a study of cytomegalovirus exposure and HLA in healthy donors. Use of 60 Vbeta and 13 Jbeta primers characterized the PCR. Profiled with immunoSEQ multiplex PCR; TCRdb holds only in-frame clones, not every one. Among approximately 170,000 clones listed, more than 65% were seen once. This clonotype was obtained from a woman aged 40 to 55 in good health and CMV-seropositive. Sequenced input: PBMCs.

The CDR3 spells CASSPSAGSKTQYF. In DNA form, the CDR3 reads TGTGCCAGCAGTCCCTCAGCAGGGTCGAAGACCCAGTACTTC. This rearrangement joins TRBV7-3 to TRBJ2-5, with D possibly matching TRBD1 (5 bases). The CDR3 contains 14 residues. V dropped 6 bases and J dropped 6 bases, with 17 bases sitting between them. Germline CDR1 and CDR2: SGHTA and FQGTGA.